This TCR beta chain was found in a study of cytomegalovirus exposure and HLA in healthy donors. Study as a whole: A prior study identified 100 million to 130 million unique TCR beta sequences from about 200 million T cells. Broader study findings: In vitro testing confirmed three CMV-associated chains as specific for CMV antigens.

Regarding this clone: The antigen is unknown.

Amplification used 60 Vbeta primers and 13 Jbeta primers. The assay was immunoSEQ multiplex PCR, and TCRdb's table has in-frame clones only and misses some. The sample holds approximately 140,000 clones, 73% seen once. This TCR was sampled from a human donor in good health. The material sequenced was PBMCs.

CDR3 in amino acids: CASSGYRVPSWTQYF. The CDR3 DNA follows: TGTGCCAGCAGCGGCTACAGGGTGCCGTCGTGGACCCAGTACTTC. The chain carries TRBV7-8 and TRBJ2-5, with D possibly TRBD1 on 6 matching bases. There are 15 residues in the CDR3. V lost 5 bases, J lost 7 bases, and 20 bases lay in between. CDR1 is SGHVS and CDR2 is FQNEAQ in the germline V gene.